Listed below are T cell receptor beta chains from one sample, sequenced in a study of cytomegalovirus exposure and HLA in healthy donors. Sequencing was performed with immunoSEQ multiplex PCR; in TCRdb, only in-frame clones are kept and a portion is missing. The data contain 150,000 to 200,000 clones, roughly four fifths of them singletons. Sequencing used PBMCs. These receptors were obtained from a man between 40 and 49 years old in good health and CMV-seropositive. The CDR3 runs from the conserved cysteine through the conserved F or W. D genes are given only for firm matches. Part of the rows lack a size; the others show once, few, many or a class for expanded clones.

. once TRBJ1-2 TRBV6-6 CASSYWEGEGYTF TGTGCCAGCAGTTACTGGGAGGGAGAGGGCTACACCTTC
. . TRBJ1-5 TRBV19 CATTDPYRASSQPQHF TGTGCCACCACAGACCCATACAGGGCTTCGTCGCAGCCCCAGCATTTT
TRBD2 . TRBJ2-3 TRBV28 CASSSSGGAYNADTQYF TGTGCCAGCAGTTCCTCGGGAGGAGCTTATAACGCAGATACGCAGTATTTT
. . TRBJ1-5 TRBV7-2 CASSSTRGNQPQHF TGTGCCAGCAGCTCAACCAGGGGCAATCAGCCCCAGCATTTT
. . TRBJ2-5 TRBV7-3 CASSLTGLEKETQYF TGTGCCAGCAGCTTAACAGGACTGGAGAAAGAGACCCAGTACTTC
TRBD1 . TRBJ2-7 TRBV5-1 CASSQRTGFGSYEQYF TGCGCCAGCAGCCAAAGGACAGGATTCGGGTCCTACGAGCAGTACTTC
. . TRBJ2-5 TRBV18 CASSPQEAVYQETQYF TGTGCCAGCTCACCACAAGAAGCGGTGTACCAAGAGACCCAGTACTTC
. once TRBJ2-7 TRBV11-1 CASSARVEQYF TGTGCCAGCAGCGCCCGGGTCGAGCAGTACTTC
. once TRBJ1-1 TRBV5-5 CASSLRVVGEAFF TGTGCCAGCAGCCTCAGGGTTGTGGGTGAAGCTTTCTTT
TRBD2 . TRBJ2-7 TRBV7-2 CASSLDAAGGPREQYF TGTGCCAGCAGCTTAGATGCGGCGGGAGGGCCACGCGAGCAGTACTTC
. few TRBJ1-4 TRBV6-1 CASGSQANEKLFF TGTGCCAGCGGGTCCCAGGCTAATGAAAAACTGTTTTTT
TRBD2 . TRBJ2-5 TRBV5-4 CASSPGTSGSFETQYF TGTGCCAGCAGCCCCGGGACTAGCGGGAGTTTTGAGACCCAGTACTTC
TRBD1 . TRBJ2-5 TRBV5-5 CASSRPGTAETQYF TGTGCCAGCAGCCGACCCGGGACAGCGGAGACCCAGTACTTC
. . TRBJ1-6 TRBV2 CASSEYSPPTSPLHF TGTGCCAGCAGTGAATACAGTCCCCCCACCTCACCCCTCCACTTT
TRBD2 few TRBJ2-5 TRBV2 CARRGAGDPQETQYF TGTGCCAGACGTGGCGCGGGGGATCCCCAAGAGACCCAGTACTTC
. . TRBJ1-6 TRBV27 CASSLGGKSPLHF TGTGCCAGCAGCCTGGGGGGGAAATCACCCCTCCACTTT
TRBD2 . TRBJ2-1 TRBV5-1 CASGTGTRRDNEQFF TGCGCCAGCGGAACCGGGACTAGAAGAGACAATGAGCAGTTCTTC
TRBD1 . TRBJ1-5 TRBV5-1 CASSLGTGDSNQPQHF TGCGCCAGCAGCTTGGGGACAGGGGATAGCAATCAGCCCCAGCATTTT
. . TRBJ1-4 TRBV5-5 CASSFARGEKLFF TGTGCCAGCAGCTTCGCCAGGGGAGAAAAACTGTTTTTT
TRBD1 . TRBJ1-1 TRBV19 CASSMDRRMNTEAFF TGTGCCAGTAGTATGGACAGGCGCATGAACACTGAAGCTTTCTTT
TRBD1 . TRBJ1-2 TRBV6-9 CASSSTGVYGYTF TGTGCCAGCAGTTCAACAGGGGTCTATGGCTACACCTTC
TRBD1 . TRBJ1-1 TRBV11-3 CASSPGQGSGTEAFF TGTGCCAGCAGCCCGGGACAGGGATCGGGCACTGAAGCTTTCTTT
. . TRBJ2-5 TRBV7-7 CASSLGRAGETQYF TGTGCCAGCAGCTTAGGGCGGGCCGGGGAGACCCAGTACTTC
. once TRBJ1-5 TRBV6-1 CASKGGEYSNQPQHF TGTGCCAGCAAAGGGGGGGAATATAGCAATCAGCCCCAGCATTTT
. . TRBJ1-2 TRBV7-9 CASSSRVLDGYTF TGTGCCAGCAGCTCCAGGGTCCTCGATGGCTACACCTTC
. . TRBJ2-6 TRBV7-9 CASTGFSGANVLTF TGTGCCAGTACAGGGTTCTCTGGGGCCAACGTCCTGACTTTC
. . TRBJ1-3 TRBV5-1 CASSAEVAGNTIYF TGCGCCAGCAGCGCCGAGGTTGCTGGAAACACCATATATTTT
TRBD1 few TRBJ1-2 TRBV5-1 CASSLEDRVPGYTF TGCGCCAGCAGCTTGGAAGACAGGGTGCCTGGCTACACCTTC
. . TRBJ2-5 TRBV7-2 CASSFQGNQETQYF TGTGCCAGCAGCTTCCAGGGAAACCAAGAGACCCAGTACTTC
. . TRBJ1-5 TRBV5-1 CASSLAPNQPQHF TGCGCCAGCAGCTTGGCCCCAAATCAGCCCCAGCATTTT
TRBD1 . TRBJ1-6 TRBV30 CAWSAGQGTSPLHF TGTGCCTGGAGTGCAGGACAGGGAACTTCACCCCTCCACTTT
TRBD1 . TRBJ1-2 TRBV6-5 CASSPGGNPAGYTF TGTGCCAGCTCTCCAGGGGGTAACCCAGCAGGCTACACCTTC
TRBD2 once TRBJ2-1 TRBV6-6 CASTPGGLAGNEQFF TGTGCCAGCACTCCCGGCGGACTAGCGGGCAATGAGCAGTTCTTC
TRBD2 . TRBJ2-1 TRBV29-1 CSVLAGGFNEQFF TGCAGCGTTCTAGCGGGGGGCTTCAATGAGCAGTTCTTC
. once TRBJ2-5 TRBV25-1 CASGGTAKETQYF TGTGCCAGCGGAGGGACAGCCAAAGAGACCCAGTACTTC
TRBD1 . TRBJ2-7 TRBV6-1 CASSEGAGGAYEQYF TGTGCCAGCAGTGAAGGGGCAGGGGGCGCCTACGAGCAGTACTTC
TRBD2 once TRBJ2-3 TRBV29-1 CSVEQGLAGLTDTQYF TGCAGCGTTGAACAGGGGCTAGCGGGCCTCACAGATACGCAGTATTTT
. few TRBJ2-7 TRBV7-9 CASSLAGSDYEQYF TGTGCCAGCAGCTTAGCAGGGAGTGACTACGAGCAGTACTTC
TRBD1 . TRBJ2-3 TRBV7-3 CASSWTGAPADTQYF TGTGCCAGCAGCTGGACAGGGGCCCCCGCAGATACGCAGTATTTT
TRBD1 . TRBJ1-5 TRBV28 CASSSRTGGRQPQHF TGTGCCAGCAGTTCGCGGACAGGGGGCAGACAGCCCCAGCATTTT
TRBD1 few TRBJ2-4 TRBV29-1 CSVRPGQGHIQYF TGCAGCGTTCGTCCGGGACAGGGGCACATTCAGTACTTC
. . TRBJ2-3 TRBV28 CASSLGLGWNADTQYF TGTGCCAGCAGTTTGGGGCTGGGGTGGAATGCAGATACGCAGTATTTT
. . TRBJ1-6 TRBV25-1 CASSVQGRFGSPLHF TGTGCCAGCAGTGTCCAGGGGAGATTTGGGTCACCCCTCCACTTT
. . TRBJ2-6 TRBV7-2 CASSLEHSGANVLTF TGTGCCAGCAGCTTAGAGCACTCTGGGGCCAACGTCCTGACTTTC
TRBD2 . TRBJ2-6 TRBV27 CASTLLGVRLAGSGANVLTF TGTGCCAGCACCCTATTGGGGGTCCGACTAGCGGGCTCTGGGGCCAACGTCCTGACTTTC
TRBD1 . TRBJ1-2 TRBV6-5 CASRGTGGDGYTF TGTGCCAGCAGGGGGACAGGGGGTGATGGCTACACCTTC
TRBD2 . TRBJ2-3 TRBV7-2 CASSLGGGWRDTQYF TGTGCCAGCAGCCTAGGCGGGGGGTGGCGAGATACGCAGTATTTT
TRBD2 . TRBJ2-1 TRBV5-4 CASSLDSASGRNYNEQFF TGTGCCAGCAGCTTGGATTCGGCTAGCGGGAGGAATTACAATGAGCAGTTCTTC